These 20 T cell receptor beta chains came from one sample sequenced in a study of T-cell memory formation after mild COVID-19. MiXCR, applied by TCRdb to the 5' RACE reads, yields one record per CDR3 protein. The data contain roughly 550,000 distinct CDR3 sequences, about a fifth of them seen just once; the ten biggest clones take up around 13%. The sample taken for sequencing was PBMCs or a T cell subset sorted from them (not recorded which). These receptors were obtained from an adult woman who had mild COVID-19 (a few samples of this study predate the infection). Cell type and time point are not known.

This chain joins TRBV5-1 and TRBJ2-3; 10 nucleotides match TRBD2. Germline assignment: CDR1 SGHRS and CDR2 YFSETQ. The V gene end was trimmed by 5 bases and the J gene end by 1 base; junction bases not matched to a gene: 7. The CDR3 consists of 16 residues. As DNA, the CDR3 is TGCGCCAGCAGAGCGGGGGGGCTTTCCCGCACAGATACGCAGTATTTT. This encodes CASRAGGLSRTDTQYF.

The rearrangement links TRBV3-1 to TRBJ1-1; TRBD1 agrees at 9 bases. V trimming: 0 bases; J trimming: 9 bases; junction bases outside the gene matches: 8. The germline V gene encodes CDR1 LGHDT and CDR2 YNNKEL (reference sequence). The CDR3 covers 15 residues. The CDR3 sequence: CASSQEKDRGRKAFF. CDR3 DNA sequence: TGTGCCAGCAGCCAAGAGAAGGACAGGGGTAGGAAAGCTTTCTTT.

The J gene is TRBJ1-2, the V gene TRBV7-3, with D unclear. Trimming took 4 bases from V and 8 from J, leaving 17 bases between them. Germline V gives CDR1 SGHTA, CDR2 FQGTGA. This CDR3 is 14 amino acids long. The CDR3 bases are TGTGCCAGCAGCTCAGAGCCGGCGGCGGGCGGCTACACCTTC. As protein: CASSSEPAAGGYTF.

The CDR3 DNA is TGTGCCACCAGTGGTACCACCCGCATGGAGACCCAGTACTTC. It specifies CATSGTTRMETQYF. This chain links TRBV24-1 with TRBJ2-5; no definite D call. Per the germline V gene, CDR1 is KGHDR and CDR2 is SFDVKD. The CDR3 consists of 14 residues. Trimming removed 5 bases at V and 5 bases at J, with 14 bases between.

This clonotype was counted between two and nine times. The J gene is TRBJ2-1, the V gene TRBV11-3; the match to TRBD2 covers 16 bases. From germline, CDR1 is SGHNT and CDR2 YENEEA. J gave up 8 bases and V 5 bases, and 12 bases lay outside the gene matches. This CDR3 has 18 residues. For the CDR3, the DNA is TGTGCCAGCAGCCTAGGGACTAGCGGGAGGGCCGCACTCGATGAGCAGTTCTTC. Encoded protein: CASSLGTSGRAALDEQFF.

This chain links TRBV2 with TRBJ2-7; D gene unclear. The V and J ends lost 0 bases and 5 bases respectively, with 5 bases between them. Germline V lookup: CDR1 SNHLY, CDR2 FYNNEI. There are 12 residues in the CDR3. In DNA form, the CDR3 reads TGTGCCAGCAGTGAAGCTGAAAACGAGCAGTACTTC. This translates into CASSEAENEQYF.

The chain has TRBV19 and TRBJ1-1, with D perhaps TRBD1 (6 bases). From germline, CDR1 is LNHDA and CDR2 SQIVND (reference sequence). This CDR3 contains 15 residues. Trimming took off 7 bases at V and 2 bases at J, with 17 bases between the two ends. The CDR3 sequence is CASNKGTSLNTEAFF. The DNA of the CDR3 is TGTGCCAGTAATAAGGGGACATCACTAAACACTGAAGCTTTCTTT.

The CDR3 nucleotides are TGTGCCAGTAGTATAGGTAGGGCCGGACCCTTCAGGACAACTGAAGCTTTCTTT. This sequence encodes CASSIGRAGPFRTTEAFF. The V call is TRBV19, the J call TRBJ1-1, with D perhaps matching TRBD1 (5 bases). With 1 base removed from V and 5 bases from J, the gap between germline ends came to 23 bases. The CDR3 extends over 18 amino acids. Germline V gene data show CDR1 as LNHDA and CDR2 as SQIVND (reference sequence).

This clonotype was detected a few times. The chain links TRBV5-6 to TRBJ1-1; D call uncertain. V was cut by 1 base and J by 6 bases, with 7 bases left in between. Germline CDR1 reads SGHDT; CDR2 reads YYEEEE. The length of the CDR3 is 12 residues. CDR3 nucleotide sequence: TGTGCCAGCAGCTTGTCCAGTCCTGAAGCTTTCTTT. Its translation is CASSLSSPEAFF.

Here the CDR3 DNA reads TGTGCCAGCAGCCCTATATCTAGCGGGAGGTTAAATGAGCAGTTCTTC. Its protein product is CASSPISSGRLNEQFF. This sequence joins TRBV12-3 or TRBV12-4 and TRBJ2-1; 11 positions agree with TRBD2. The trim removed 6 bases at V and 7 bases at J, leaving 11 bases unmatched. The CDR3 is made up of 16 amino acids.

The chain recombines TRBV24-1 with TRBJ2-7; a weak D match, TRBD1 (6 bases). The germline V gene encodes CDR1 KGHDR and CDR2 SFDVKD. The germline V and J ends were trimmed by 3 bases and 4 bases, with 15 bases remaining between them. The CDR3 extends over 15 amino acids. The CDR3 coding sequence is TGTGCCACCAGTGATCCCGGGACACATGGGTACGAGCAGTACTTC. It yields the protein CATSDPGTHGYEQYF.

The chain links TRBV20-1 to TRBJ2-3, with 11 positions matching TRBD2. CDR1 and CDR2 (germline): DFQATT, SNEGSKA (reference sequence). The CDR3 has 17 residues. With 2 bases clipped from V and 6 bases from J, the junction kept 13 bases outside the gene matches. The CDR3 DNA sequence: TGCAGTGCTAGACTTTTACTAGCGGGAGATCCTACTGATACGCAGTATTTT. This encodes CSARLLLAGDPTDTQYF.

The V call is TRBV12-3 or TRBV12-4, the J call TRBJ1-2; 7 nucleotides align to TRBD1. V dropped 7 bases and J dropped 4; count of bases not matched to a gene: 9. This CDR3 contains 14 residues. CDR3 residues: CASTYSAGGYGYTF. The CDR3 DNA reads TGTGCCAGCACCTACTCAGCAGGGGGCTATGGCTACACCTTC.

This clonotype was counted a few times. This chain uses TRBV27 with TRBJ2-5; D remains unclear. The length of the CDR3 is 17 residues. Germline V gene data show CDR1 as MNHEY and CDR2 as SMNVEV (reference sequence). The V end lost 6 bases, the J end lost 5 bases, and 25 bases lay between the germline ends. CDR3 nucleotide sequence: TGTGCCAGCAGCCCTCCTTGGGCGTTCCCCGCCAGGGAGACCCAGTACTTC. It specifies CASSPPWAFPARETQYF.

This clonotype has only a few counts. The chain links TRBV2 to TRBJ1-1; no firm D call. The V gene's germline CDR1 is SNHLY and CDR2 FYNNEI. V lost 6 bases to trimming and J lost 1 base, with 12 bases between them. This CDR3 has 14 residues. DNA of the CDR3: TGTGCCAGCAGAAACAGTGGGGAGAACACTGAAGCTTTCTTT. It encodes CASRNSGENTEAFF.

This clonotype was observed many times. V is TRBV7-6 and J is TRBJ2-5; D not resolved. Per the germline V gene, CDR1 is SGHVS and CDR2 is FNYEAQ. Trimming shortened V by 0 bases and J by 0 bases, and 5 bases separated the two germline ends. The CDR3 runs 14 residues. CDR3 in DNA: TGTGCCAGCAGCTTAGCAGGGTACCAAGAGACCCAGTACTTC. Encoded protein: CASSLAGYQETQYF.

The rearrangement joins TRBV9 to TRBJ2-1; D not certain. Per germline, CDR1 SGDLS and CDR2 YYNGEE. The CDR3 extends over 16 amino acids. Between the trimmed V and J ends, which lost 0 bases and 5 bases, there was a span of 15 bases. The chain's CDR3 is CASSVVDMFPNNEQFF. CDR3 DNA: TGTGCCAGCAGCGTAGTCGATATGTTCCCCAACAATGAGCAGTTCTTC.

The chain uses TRBV6-5 and TRBJ2-3, with TRBD2 as a possible D gene (6 bases). The germline V gene encodes CDR1 MNHEY and CDR2 SVGAGI. Trimming removed 5 bases from V and 1 base from J, with 13 bases in between. The CDR3 sequence is 15 residues long. The CDR3 nucleotides read TGTGCCAGCAGTCGACTAGAGACCCGCACAGATACGCAGTATTTT. Amino acids: CASSRLETRTDTQYF.

This clonotype has a count of ten or more. Here the CDR3 DNA reads TGTGCCAGCAGCTCTTGGGGGGCTAGCGGATTCAATGAGCAGTTCTTC. Its protein is CASSSWGASGFNEQFF. The chain is built from TRBV7-2 and TRBJ2-1; tentative D call: TRBD2 (7 bases). The V end lost 4 bases, the J end lost 6 bases, and 19 bases lay between the germline ends. The V gene's germline CDR1 is SGHTA and CDR2 FQGNSA. The CDR3 consists of 16 residues. Variable domain in full (rest from reference TRBV7-2 and TRBJ2-1): GAGVSQSPSNKVTEKGKDVELRCDPISGHTALYWYRQSLGQGLEFLIYFQGNSAPDKSGLPSDRFSAERTGGSVSTLTIQRTQQEDSAVYLCASSSWGASGFNEQFFGPGTRLTVL.

The chain couples TRBV5-1 to TRBJ1-3; D gene uncertain. The CDR3 covers 16 residues. With 5 bases removed from V and 0 bases from J, the gap between germline ends came to 15 bases. CDR1 is SGHRS, CDR2 YFSETQ, per germline. The CDR3 sequence: CASRPGGVLSGNTIYF. The CDR3 coding sequence is TGCGCCAGCAGGCCCGGTGGGGTTCTCTCTGGAAACACCATATATTTT.